What follows describes a single T cell receptor beta chain. Its cognate antigen is unknown. Germline loops: CDR1 SGHRS, CDR2 YFSETQ. The CDR3 is made up of 15 amino acids. Deletions cut 0 bases from V and 9 bases from J, with 19 bases between. Treatment noted: approximately 18 received Ad26.COV2.S at low or high dose, single or two shots; several received placebo; per-sample allocation not given. Specimens were obtained on day 63 following the first vaccine or placebo injection. The data originate from a study of Ad26.COV2.S vaccination and SARS-CoV-2 variants. Whole-study context: Donor joined the COV1001 Ad26.COV2.S trial arm. Into the muscle, Ad26.COV2.S was dosed once or twice, 56 days apart.

TCRdb's table, derived via immunoSEQ multiplex PCR, lists solely in-frame clones and lacks some. This sample has over 400,000 clones; around 92% occur once, and the top ten carry around 1.8%. Study-wide results and caveats: It is possible that the TCR breadth and depth analyses underestimated the total T cell responses.

The chain joins TRBV5-1 to TRBJ2-7; D is ambiguous. The specimen comprised peripheral blood, sampled in a trial of Ad26.COV2.S vaccine versus placebo. This receptor was taken from a person between 18 and 65 years old who received the Ad26.COV2.S COVID-19 vaccine or a placebo. The CDR3: CASSLDSGSVLPQYF. CDR3 DNA: TGCGCCAGCAGCTTGGATAGTGGTTCAGTACTTCCGCAGTACTTC. Filled out from reference TRBV5-1 and TRBJ2-7, the complete variable domain reads KAGVTQTPRYLIKTRGQQVTLSCSPISGHRSVSWYQQTPGQGLQFLFEYFSETQRNKGNFPGRFSGRQFSNSRSEMNVSTLELGDSALYLCASSLDSGSVLPQYFGPGTRLTVT.